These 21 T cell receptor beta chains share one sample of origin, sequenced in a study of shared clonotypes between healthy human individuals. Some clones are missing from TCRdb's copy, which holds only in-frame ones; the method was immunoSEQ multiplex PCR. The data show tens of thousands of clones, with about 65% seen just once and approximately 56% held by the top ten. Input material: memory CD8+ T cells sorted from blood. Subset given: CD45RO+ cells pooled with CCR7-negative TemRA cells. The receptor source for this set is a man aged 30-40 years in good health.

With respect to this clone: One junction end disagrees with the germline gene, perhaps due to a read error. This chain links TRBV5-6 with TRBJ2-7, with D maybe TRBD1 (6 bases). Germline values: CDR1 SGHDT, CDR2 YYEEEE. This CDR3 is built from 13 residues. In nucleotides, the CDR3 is TGTGCCAGCACCTTGACAGGTTCTACCGAGCAGTACTTC. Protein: CASTLTGSTEQYF.

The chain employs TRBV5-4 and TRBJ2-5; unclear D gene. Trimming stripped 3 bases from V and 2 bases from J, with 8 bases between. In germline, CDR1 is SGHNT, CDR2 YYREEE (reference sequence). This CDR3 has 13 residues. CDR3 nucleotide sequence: TGTGCCAGCAGCTGGGGTCCTCAAGAGACCCAGTACTTC. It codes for CASSWGPQETQYF.

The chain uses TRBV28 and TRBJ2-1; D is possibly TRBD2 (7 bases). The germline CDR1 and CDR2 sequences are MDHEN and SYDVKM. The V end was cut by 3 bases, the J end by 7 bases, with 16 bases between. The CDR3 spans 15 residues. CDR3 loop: CASSFLEGGVNEQFF. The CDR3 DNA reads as TGTGCCAGCAGTTTTTTGGAGGGGGGGGTAAATGAGCAGTTCTTC.

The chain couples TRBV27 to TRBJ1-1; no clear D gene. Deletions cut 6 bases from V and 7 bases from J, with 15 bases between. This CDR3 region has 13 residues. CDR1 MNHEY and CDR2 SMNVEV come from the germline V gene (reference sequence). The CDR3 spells CASSLVGIGEAFF. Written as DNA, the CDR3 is TGTGCCAGCAGCTTAGTGGGAATAGGTGAAGCTTTCTTT.

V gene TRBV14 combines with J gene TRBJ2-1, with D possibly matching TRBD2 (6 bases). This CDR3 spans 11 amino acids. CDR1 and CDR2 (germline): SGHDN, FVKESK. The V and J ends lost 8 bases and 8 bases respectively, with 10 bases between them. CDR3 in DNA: TGTGCCAGCTCCCCGGGAGATGAGCAGTTCTTC. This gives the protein CASSPGDEQFF.

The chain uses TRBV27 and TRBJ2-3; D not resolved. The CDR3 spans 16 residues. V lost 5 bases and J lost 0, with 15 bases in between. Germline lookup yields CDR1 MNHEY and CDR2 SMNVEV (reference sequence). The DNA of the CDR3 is TGTGCCAGCAGTCCTGTGGGTGGAACTAGCACAGATACGCAGTATTTT. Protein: CASSPVGGTSTDTQYF.

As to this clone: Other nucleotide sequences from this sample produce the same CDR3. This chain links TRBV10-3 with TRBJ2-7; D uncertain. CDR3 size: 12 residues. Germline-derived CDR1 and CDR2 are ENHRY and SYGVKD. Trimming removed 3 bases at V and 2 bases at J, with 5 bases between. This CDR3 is CAISDQTYEQYF. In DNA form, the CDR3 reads TGTGCCATCAGTGACCAAACCTACGAGCAGTACTTC.

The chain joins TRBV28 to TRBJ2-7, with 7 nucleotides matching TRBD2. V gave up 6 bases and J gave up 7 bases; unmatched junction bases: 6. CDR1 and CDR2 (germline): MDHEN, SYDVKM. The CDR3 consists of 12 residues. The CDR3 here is CASSRDYIEQYF. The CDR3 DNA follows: TGTGCCAGCAGCCGGGACTACATTGAGCAGTACTTC.

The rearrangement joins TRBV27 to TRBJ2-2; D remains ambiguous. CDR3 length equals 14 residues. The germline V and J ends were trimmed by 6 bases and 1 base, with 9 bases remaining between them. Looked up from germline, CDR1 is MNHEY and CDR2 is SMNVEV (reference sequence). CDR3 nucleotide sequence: TGTGCCAGCAGCTCGGACGGGAACACCGGGGAGCTGTTTTTT. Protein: CASSSDGNTGELFF.

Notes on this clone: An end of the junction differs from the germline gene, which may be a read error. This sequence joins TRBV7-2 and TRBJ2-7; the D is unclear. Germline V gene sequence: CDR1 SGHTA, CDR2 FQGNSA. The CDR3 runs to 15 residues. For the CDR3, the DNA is TGCGCCAGCAGCCAAGATCGGAGCAGAGTCTACGAGCAGTACTTC. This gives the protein CASSQDRSRVYEQYF.

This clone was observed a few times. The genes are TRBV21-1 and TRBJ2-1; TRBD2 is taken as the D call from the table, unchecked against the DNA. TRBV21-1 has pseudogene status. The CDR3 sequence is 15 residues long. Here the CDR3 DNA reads TGTGCCAGCGATAAGCGGGAGAGGTCCTACAATGAGCAGTTCTTC. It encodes CASDKRERSYNEQFF.

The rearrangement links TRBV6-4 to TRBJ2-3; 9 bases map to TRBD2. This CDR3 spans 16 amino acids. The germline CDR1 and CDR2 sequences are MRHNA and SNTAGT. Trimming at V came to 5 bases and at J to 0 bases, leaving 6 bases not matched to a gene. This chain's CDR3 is CASSSEAGGSTDTQYF. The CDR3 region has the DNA TGTGCCAGCAGTTCGGAGGCGGGAGGGAGCACAGATACGCAGTATTTT.

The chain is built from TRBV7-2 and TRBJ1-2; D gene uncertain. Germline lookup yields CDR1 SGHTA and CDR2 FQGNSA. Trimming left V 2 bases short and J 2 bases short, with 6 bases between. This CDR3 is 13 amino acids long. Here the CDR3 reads CASSLNINYGYTF. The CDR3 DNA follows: TGTGCCAGCAGCTTAAACATAAACTATGGCTACACCTTC. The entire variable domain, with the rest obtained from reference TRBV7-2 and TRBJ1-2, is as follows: GAGVSQSPSNKVTEKGKDVELRCDPISGHTALYWYRQSLGQGLEFLIYFQGNSAPDKSGLPSDRFSAERTGGSVSTLTIQRTQQEDSAVYLCASSLNINYGYTFGSGTRLTVV.

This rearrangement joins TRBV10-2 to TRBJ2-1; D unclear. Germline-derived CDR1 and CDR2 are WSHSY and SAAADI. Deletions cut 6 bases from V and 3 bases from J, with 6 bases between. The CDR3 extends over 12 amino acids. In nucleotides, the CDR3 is TGCGCCAGCAGGCTAGTCTACAATGAGCAGTTCTTC. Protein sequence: CASRLVYNEQFF.

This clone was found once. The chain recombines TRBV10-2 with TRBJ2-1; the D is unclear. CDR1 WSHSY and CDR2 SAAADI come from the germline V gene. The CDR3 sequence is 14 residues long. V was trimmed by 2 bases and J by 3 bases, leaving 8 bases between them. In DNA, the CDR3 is TGCGCCAGCAGTGAGGTAGATGTCTACAATGAGCAGTTCTTC. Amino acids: CASSEVDVYNEQFF.

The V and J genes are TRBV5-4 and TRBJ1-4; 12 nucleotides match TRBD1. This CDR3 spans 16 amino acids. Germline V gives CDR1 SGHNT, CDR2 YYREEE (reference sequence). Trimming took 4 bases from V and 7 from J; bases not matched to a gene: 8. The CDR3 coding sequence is TGTGCCAGCAGCCTGGGACAGGGGGCGCGATTTGAAAAACTGTTTTTT. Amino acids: CASSLGQGARFEKLFF.

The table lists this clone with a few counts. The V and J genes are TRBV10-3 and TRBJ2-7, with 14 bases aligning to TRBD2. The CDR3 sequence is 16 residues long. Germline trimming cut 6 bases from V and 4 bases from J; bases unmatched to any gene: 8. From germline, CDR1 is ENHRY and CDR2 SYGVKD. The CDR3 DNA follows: TGTGCCATCAGCTTAGCCGGGACTAGCGGGAGTTACGAGCAGTACTTC. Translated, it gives CAISLAGTSGSYEQYF.

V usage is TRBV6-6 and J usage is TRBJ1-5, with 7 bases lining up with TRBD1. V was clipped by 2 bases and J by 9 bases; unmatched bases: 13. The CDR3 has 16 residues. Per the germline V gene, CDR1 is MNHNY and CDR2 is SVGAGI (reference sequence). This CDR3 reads CASSYPADRDGRPQHF. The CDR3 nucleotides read TGTGCCAGCAGTTACCCGGCCGACAGGGACGGAAGGCCCCAGCATTTT.

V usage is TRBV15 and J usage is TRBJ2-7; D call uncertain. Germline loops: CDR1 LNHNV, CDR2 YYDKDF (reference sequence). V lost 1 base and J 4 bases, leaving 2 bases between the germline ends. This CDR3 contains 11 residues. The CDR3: CATSRGYEQYF. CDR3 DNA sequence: TGTGCCACCAGCAGAGGGTACGAGCAGTACTTC.

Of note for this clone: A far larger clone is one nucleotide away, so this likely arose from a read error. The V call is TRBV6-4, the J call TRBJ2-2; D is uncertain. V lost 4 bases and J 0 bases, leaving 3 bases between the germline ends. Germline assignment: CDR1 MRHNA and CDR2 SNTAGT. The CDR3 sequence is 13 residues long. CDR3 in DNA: TGTGCCAGCAGTGCCGCGAACACCGGGGAGCTGTTTTTT. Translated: CASSAANTGELFF.

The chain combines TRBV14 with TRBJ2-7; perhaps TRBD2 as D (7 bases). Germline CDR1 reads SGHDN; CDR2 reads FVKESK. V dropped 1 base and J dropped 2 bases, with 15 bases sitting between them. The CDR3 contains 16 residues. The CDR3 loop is CASSQVWGGIAYEQYF. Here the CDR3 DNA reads TGTGCCAGCAGCCAAGTTTGGGGGGGCATTGCCTACGAGCAGTACTTC.